One and the same sample provided the 29 T cell receptor beta chains below, sequenced in a study of control samples from healthy donors and cancer patients (dated by TCRdb to the early 2020s). Receptor libraries were prepared by the immunoSEQ multiplex PCR assay. Here the immuneACCESS table is served through TCRdb, limited to in-frame sequences with V and J called. Missing clones are a known gap in these copies; in checked studies unresolved V genes cover under half, and the rest lacks a known reason. The sample has about 84,000 clones on record, 84% of them singletons. The ten largest clonotypes hold around a tenth of the sample. Sequences were obtained from PBMCs. All receptors derive from a man in his 60s with head and neck cancer.

The J gene is TRBJ1-2, the V gene TRBV24-1; D may be TRBD1 (5 bases). The CDR3 runs 14 residues. V lost 2 bases, J lost 4 bases, and 10 bases lay in between. Germline CDR1 reads KGHDR; CDR2 reads SFDVKD. This CDR3 is CATSDWGVGYGYTF. In DNA form, the CDR3 reads TGTGCCACCAGTGATTGGGGGGTGGGCTATGGCTACACCTTC.

This chain uses TRBV12-5 with TRBJ2-5; D not certain. The length of the CDR3 is 14 residues. V was cut by 3 bases and J by 2 bases, with 10 bases left in between. Germline V lookup: CDR1 LGHNT, CDR2 FRNRAP. The CDR3 nucleotides are TGTGCTAGTGGTTTAGGGCCCTTACAAGAGACCCAGTACTTC. Residues: CASGLGPLQETQYF.

This chain connects TRBV10-1 to TRBJ2-7; D is unclear. Between the trimmed V and J ends, which lost 4 bases and 3 bases, there was a span of 13 bases. Germline CDR1 reads WNHNN; CDR2 reads SYGVQD (reference sequence). The CDR3 extends over 14 amino acids. The chain's CDR3 is CASSARSPLYEQYF. CDR3 coding DNA: TGCGCCAGCAGTGCCAGGAGCCCCCTCTACGAGCAGTACTTC.

This chain joins TRBV19 and TRBJ1-3, with 7 positions matching TRBD1. V shed 9 bases, J shed 0 bases, and the junction held 14 bases outside the gene matches. The CDR3 runs 17 residues. The germline CDR1 and CDR2 sequences are LNHDA and SQIVND (reference sequence). CDR3 sequence: CASLRSGQIISGNTIYF. CDR3 bases: TGTGCCAGCTTGCGTTCGGGACAGATCATCTCTGGAAACACCATATATTTT.

The gene calls are TRBV7-9 and TRBJ1-3; tentatively, D is TRBD1 (6 bases). Germline CDR1 SEHNR, CDR2 FQNEAQ (reference sequence). This CDR3 contains 15 residues. V dropped 4 bases and J dropped 0 bases, with 10 bases sitting between them. In DNA form, the CDR3 reads TGTGCCAGCAGCTGGGGGCAGCTCTCTGGAAACACCATATATTTT. This translates into CASSWGQLSGNTIYF.

The CDR3 protein is CAISEEGMRDNEQFF. The CDR3, as DNA: TGTGCCATCAGTGAGGAGGGTATGAGGGACAATGAGCAGTTCTTC. The V gene is TRBV10-3, the J gene TRBJ2-1; D is possibly TRBD2 (5 bases). V gave up 2 bases and J gave up 5 bases, with 13 bases separating them. The CDR3 contains 15 residues. Germline lookup yields CDR1 ENHRY and CDR2 SYGVKD.

The chain links TRBV13 to TRBJ2-7, with D tentatively TRBD2 (5 bases). Germline V gives CDR1 PRHDT, CDR2 FYEKMQ (reference sequence). Trimming shortened V by 2 bases and J by 2 bases, and 7 bases separated the two germline ends. The CDR3 covers 13 residues. CDR3 loop: CASSLRGAYEQYF. The CDR3 coding sequence is TGTGCCAGCAGCTTACGGGGAGCCTACGAGCAGTACTTC.

This clone was detected once. The V call is TRBV6-4, the J call TRBJ2-1; the match to TRBD2 covers 7 bases. The CDR3 is 17 residues long. With 5 bases clipped from V and 7 bases from J, the junction kept 17 bases outside the gene matches. Germline-derived CDR1 and CDR2 are MRHNA and SNTAGT. The CDR3 coding sequence is TGTGCCAGCAGTAAGGGGATGGGGAGGGCCTTGAGTAATGAGCAGTTCTTC. Amino acids: CASSKGMGRALSNEQFF.

The chain is built from TRBV5-4 and TRBJ2-7, with D perhaps TRBD2 (5 bases). V lost 2 bases and J lost 3, with 12 bases in between. From germline, CDR1 is SGHNT and CDR2 YYREEE (reference sequence). There are 14 residues in the CDR3. Here the CDR3 DNA reads TGTGCCAGCAGCTTAGAACGGGGTTTCTACGAGCAGTACTTC. Its protein is CASSLERGFYEQYF.

The chain is built from TRBV19 and TRBJ2-7; 8 bases fit TRBD2. The CDR3 has 15 amino acids. V trimming: 3 bases; J trimming: 5 bases; junction bases outside the gene matches: 9. Germline V gives CDR1 LNHDA, CDR2 SQIVND (reference sequence). CDR3 nucleotide sequence: TGTGCCAGTAGTATTAGCATAGCGGGAACGGACGAGCAGTACTTC. Protein product: CASSISIAGTDEQYF. Variable domain in full (rest from reference TRBV19 and TRBJ2-7): DGGITQSPKYLFRKEGQNVTLSCEQNLNHDAMYWYRQDPGQGLRLIYYSQIVNDFQKGDIAEGYSVSREKKESFPLTVTSAQKNPTAFYLCASSISIAGTDEQYFGPGTRLTVT.

J is TRBJ2-1 and V is TRBV5-5, with 13 bases that match TRBD2. V was clipped by 4 bases and J by 0 bases; unmatched bases: 4. Germline V CDR1 and CDR2: SGHKS, YYEKEE (reference sequence). CDR3 length: 17 amino acids. The CDR3 sequence: CASSPWTSGSSYNEQFF. In nucleotides, the CDR3 is TGTGCCAGCAGCCCCTGGACTAGCGGGAGCTCCTACAATGAGCAGTTCTTC.

The chain has TRBV19 and TRBJ1-5; D remains ambiguous. This CDR3 has 12 amino acids. Germline values: CDR1 LNHDA, CDR2 SQIVND (reference sequence). With 5 bases removed from V and 5 bases from J, the gap between germline ends came to 7 bases. CDR3 in amino acids: CASSSTYQPQHF. Written as DNA, the CDR3 is TGTGCCAGTAGTTCCACCTATCAGCCCCAGCATTTT.

This chain links TRBV5-6 with TRBJ1-2; D is ambiguous. Trimming removed 2 bases from V and 1 base from J, with 9 bases in between. This CDR3 is 14 amino acids long. From germline, CDR1 is SGHDT and CDR2 YYEEEE. For the CDR3, the DNA is TGTGCCAGCAGCTTCGGGAGGAGTAACTATGGCTACACCTTC. It is translated as CASSFGRSNYGYTF.

The chain carries TRBV3-1 (or the pseudogene TRBV3-2) and TRBJ2-3; D not certain. CDR1 is LGHDT, CDR2 YNNKEL, per germline (reference sequence). This CDR3 has 13 amino acids. V was clipped by 5 bases and J by 3 bases, with 9 bases between them. The CDR3 protein is CASSSRETDTQYF. CDR3 DNA sequence: TGTGCCAGCAGCTCCAGAGAGACAGATACGCAGTATTTT.

J is TRBJ1-4 and V is TRBV11-2; the match to TRBD1 covers 8 bases. J lost 4 bases, V lost 5 bases, and 9 bases had no gene match. Germline V gene data show CDR1 as SGHAT and CDR2 as FQNNGV. The CDR3 runs 16 residues. The CDR3 region is CASSLGQGKFNEKLFF. CDR3 DNA sequence: TGTGCCAGCAGCCTCGGACAGGGCAAGTTTAATGAAAAACTGTTTTTT. The full variable domain, its missing parts supplied by reference TRBV11-2 and TRBJ1-4, is EAGVAQSPRYKIIEKRQSVAFWCNPISGHATLYWYQQILGQGPKLLIQFQNNGVVDDSQLPKDRFSAERLKGVDSTLKIQPAKLEDSAVYLCASSLGQGKFNEKLFFGSGTQLSVL.

The chain combines TRBV5-1 with TRBJ2-2, with 10 bases identical to TRBD2. The CDR3 sequence is 16 residues long. V lost 1 base, J lost 5 bases, and 5 bases stayed unmatched. Germline CDR1 and CDR2: SGHRS and YFSETQ. CDR3 DNA sequence: TGCGCCAGCAGCTTGAGGGCTAGCGGGAGAACCGGGGAGCTGTTTTTT. Its translation is CASSLRASGRTGELFF. The variable domain in full, completed from reference TRBV5-1 and TRBJ2-2, reads KAGVTQTPRYLIKTRGQQVTLSCSPISGHRSVSWYQQTPGQGLQFLFEYFSETQRNKGNFPGRFSGRQFSNSRSEMNVSTLELGDSALYLCASSLRASGRTGELFFGEGSRLTVL.

The chain recombines TRBV3-1 (or the pseudogene TRBV3-2) with TRBJ1-5, with D tentatively TRBD1 (5 bases). Germline loops: CDR1 LGHDT, CDR2 YNNKEL (reference sequence). The CDR3 covers 12 residues. V dropped 5 bases and J dropped 6 bases, with 8 bases sitting between them. CDR3 sequence: CASSEGSQPQHF. The CDR3 DNA reads TGTGCCAGCAGCGAGGGGAGTCAGCCCCAGCATTTT.

This chain joins TRBV30 and TRBJ1-4, with 9 nucleotides matching TRBD1. Germline lookup yields CDR1 GTSNPN and CDR2 SVGIG (reference sequence). This CDR3 spans 14 amino acids. The ends lost 8 bases at V and 3 bases at J; junction bases unmatched: 7. The CDR3 here is CARGTGLANEKLFF. For the CDR3, the DNA is TGTGCCAGAGGGACAGGGTTGGCTAATGAAAAACTGTTTTTT. Using reference TRBV30 and TRBJ1-4 for the parts outside the CDR3, the full variable domain is SQTIHQWPATLVQPVGSPLSLECTVEGTSNPNLYWYRQAAGRGLQLLFYSVGIGQISSEVPQNLSASRPQDRQFILSSKKLLLSDSGFYLCARGTGLANEKLFFGSGTQLSVL.

The chain combines TRBV5-1 with TRBJ2-7, with 8 bases aligning to TRBD2. This CDR3 comprises 16 residues. Germline V gives CDR1 SGHRS, CDR2 YFSETQ. J lost 3 bases, V lost 0 bases, and 8 bases had no gene match. Written as DNA, the CDR3 is TGCGCCAGCAGCTTGGGAGCGGGAGTGTCTCACTACGAGCAGTACTTC. Its translation: CASSLGAGVSHYEQYF.

CDR3 DNA sequence: TGTGCCAGCAGTCGGATGGACGGCAATCAGCCCCAGCATTTT. This translates into CASSRMDGNQPQHF. This chain uses TRBV6-6 with TRBJ1-5; D unclear. The germline V and J ends were trimmed by 5 bases and 2 bases, with 10 bases remaining between them. This CDR3 is 14 amino acids long. Germline V lookup: CDR1 MNHNY, CDR2 SVGAGI (reference sequence).

This rearrangement joins TRBV14 to TRBJ2-7; no definite D call. There are 12 residues in the CDR3. Per the germline V gene, CDR1 is SGHDN and CDR2 is FVKESK. V gave up 0 bases and J gave up 5 bases, with 5 bases separating them. The DNA of the CDR3 is TGTGCCAGCAGCCAAGATTTGGACGAGCAGTACTTC. It codes for CASSQDLDEQYF. Supplemented by reference TRBV14 and TRBJ2-7, the full variable domain reads EAGVTQFPSHSVIEKGQTVTLRCDPISGHDNLYWYRRVMGKEIKFLLHFVKESKQDESGMPNNRFLAERTGGTYSTLKVQPAELEDSGVYFCASSQDLDEQYFGPGTRLTVT.

The V gene is TRBV28, the J gene TRBJ2-5, with D possibly matching TRBD1 (5 bases). Germline V gene lookup returns CDR1 MDHEN and CDR2 SYDVKM. Deletions cut 6 bases from V and 5 bases from J, with 13 bases between. The length of the CDR3 is 13 residues. CDR3 protein: CASRGVNWETQYF. CDR3 DNA sequence: TGTGCCAGCAGAGGGGTCAACTGGGAGACCCAGTACTTC.

The chain carries TRBV12-3 or TRBV12-4 and TRBJ1-1, with D uncertain. The length of the CDR3 is 11 residues. Between the trimmed V and J ends, which lost 2 bases and 4 bases, there was a span of 2 bases. This chain's CDR3 is CASSLFTEAFF. CDR3 DNA: TGTGCCAGCAGTTTATTCACTGAAGCTTTCTTT.

The CDR3 region is CASSSGLGYTF. DNA of the CDR3: TGTGCCAGCTCCTCCGGTCTTGGCTACACCTTC. This chain uses TRBV18 with TRBJ1-2; D not resolved. The germline V gene has CDR1 KGHSH and CDR2 LQKENI. The CDR3 spans 11 residues. V lost 6 bases and J 7 bases, leaving 9 bases between the germline ends.

The chain couples TRBV10-3 to TRBJ1-1; D not resolved. V was shortened by 11 bases and J by 1 base, with 11 bases between the two germline ends. Germline CDR1 reads ENHRY; CDR2 reads SYGVKD. The CDR3 is 12 amino acids. The CDR3, as DNA: TGTGCCGTAAGGACGGCGAACACTGAAGCTTTCTTT. Residues: CAVRTANTEAFF.

J is TRBJ2-2 and V is TRBV11-1; 8 bases fit TRBD2. The CDR3 runs to 14 residues. V lost 6 bases, J lost 7 bases, and 7 bases stayed unmatched. Germline V CDR1 and CDR2: SGHAT, FQDESV (reference sequence). The CDR3 nucleotides read TGTGCCAGCAGGCTAACTAGCGGTAACGGGGAGCTGTTTTTT. It translates to CASRLTSGNGELFF.

The chain couples TRBV10-3 to TRBJ1-6; D ambiguous. This CDR3 contains 14 residues. The ends were cut back, 3 bases at V and 9 bases at J, with 12 bases in the middle. Germline loops: CDR1 ENHRY, CDR2 SYGVKD. CDR3 sequence: CAISDYEGSSPLHF. CDR3 nucleotide sequence: TGTGCCATCAGTGACTACGAAGGCTCTTCACCCCTCCACTTT.

CDR3 nucleotide sequence: TGTGCCAGCAGCCAAGAGGGGGGGGCATACAATGAGCAGTTCTTC. Translation: CASSQEGGAYNEQFF. V usage is TRBV4-2 and J usage is TRBJ2-1, with TRBD2 as a possible D gene (7 bases). Trimming pared 0 bases from V and 4 bases from J, leaving 10 bases between. Germline-derived CDR1 and CDR2 are LGHNA and YNFKEQ. This CDR3 contains 15 residues.

The V gene is TRBV18, the J gene TRBJ1-3, with D unclear. The CDR3 runs to 15 residues. Trimming pared 3 bases from V and 3 bases from J, leaving 12 bases between. Looked up from germline, CDR1 is KGHSH and CDR2 is LQKENI. The CDR3 protein is CASSPGPASGNTIYF. In DNA, the CDR3 is TGTGCCAGCTCACCGGGCCCCGCCAGTGGAAACACCATATATTTT.